The T cell receptor beta chain described here comes from a study of control samples from healthy donors and cancer patients. The CDR3 has 13 residues. Deletions cut 4 bases from V and 4 bases from J, with 9 bases between. CDR1 is SGHRS and CDR2 is YFSETQ in the germline V gene. The assay was immunoSEQ multiplex PCR, and TCRdb's table has in-frame clones only and misses some. The sample carries roughly 170,000 clones, 80% to 95% recorded once. This TCR came from a woman aged 60-70 years in good health. The chain carries TRBV5-1 and TRBJ1-3; D unresolved. Source material: blood. CDR3 in DNA: TGCGCCAGCAGCGGGGATTTCGGAAACACCATATATTTT. It is translated as CASSGDFGNTIYF.